Below, 10 T cell receptor beta chains from the same sample are listed, as sequenced in a study of response to subunit inactivated influenza vaccine. TCRdb reprocessed the RT-PCR reads with MiXCR, giving one entry per CDR3 protein. The table records hundreds of thousands of distinct CDR3 sequences, approximately 14% of them present only once. The sample consisted of PBMCs from blood, taken around 15 days before vaccination. These receptors all come from a man over 45 who received an inactivated influenza vaccine.

The J gene is TRBJ2-3, the V gene TRBV12-3 or TRBV12-4; 7 bases line up with TRBD2. The CDR3 covers 15 residues. J lost 2 bases, V lost 8 bases, and 10 bases had no gene match. The DNA of the CDR3 is TGTGCCAGCTTGTGGGGGGGGATATCCACAGATACGCAGTATTTT. This translates into CASLWGGISTDTQYF.

J is TRBJ2-7 and V is TRBV30, with D perhaps matching TRBD2 (5 bases). The CDR3 consists of 13 residues. Trimming took off 4 bases at V and 2 bases at J, with 12 bases between the two ends. Germline CDR1 GTSNPN, CDR2 SVGIG (reference sequence). The CDR3 DNA reads TGTGCCTGGACTCGGGATGAGCCCTACGAGCAGTACTTC. This codes for CAWTRDEPYEQYF.

This clonotype was detected ten times or more. The genes are TRBV7-2 and TRBJ2-5; unclear D gene. V shed 2 bases and J shed 3 bases, with 7 bases lying between them. The germline CDR1 and CDR2 sequences are SGHTA and FQGNSA. The CDR3 has 13 amino acids. This CDR3 reads CASSLSREETQYF. The CDR3 DNA reads as TGTGCCAGCAGCTTATCCCGTGAAGAGACCCAGTACTTC.

The gene calls are TRBV29-1 and TRBJ2-3, with unresolved D. This CDR3 is 10 amino acids long. Germline-derived CDR1 and CDR2 are SQVTM and ANQGSEA. Deletions cut 8 bases from V and 6 bases from J, with 9 bases between. The CDR3 loop is CSLSRDTQYF. CDR3 coding DNA: TGCAGCCTCTCACGGGATACGCAGTATTTT.

This clonotype has only a few counts. The gene calls are TRBV6-2 or TRBV6-3 and TRBJ1-1, with D hard to call. Trimming removed 0 bases at V and 1 base at J, with 9 bases between. The CDR3 contains 15 residues. Germline-derived CDR1 and CDR2 are MNHEY and SVGEGT. The CDR3, as DNA: TGTGCCAGCAGTTACTCGGCGGAGGCGAACACTGAAGCTTTCTTT. Protein: CASSYSAEANTEAFF.

This clonotype was counted only a few times. J is TRBJ2-2 and V is TRBV5-5; D gene unclear. Germline CDR1 SGHKS, CDR2 YYEKEE (reference sequence). This CDR3 is built from 14 residues. Trimming took 4 bases from V and 1 from J, leaving 8 bases between them. The CDR3 is CASSTRQNTGELFF. CDR3 DNA: TGTGCCAGCAGCACCCGACAGAACACCGGGGAGCTGTTTTTT.

This clonotype was found many times. The V gene is TRBV5-1, the J gene TRBJ2-7; 14 bases agree with TRBD2. With V trimmed by 4 bases and J by 1 base, 4 bases remained unmatched. CDR1 is SGHRS and CDR2 is YFSETQ in the germline V gene. The CDR3 runs to 16 residues. CDR3 nucleotides: TGCGCCAGCAGCCCCGGGACTAGCGGGGGATCCTACGAGCAGTACTTC. Its protein product is CASSPGTSGGSYEQYF.

The rearrangement uses TRBV5-1 and TRBJ2-1; D unresolved. With 2 bases removed from V and 12 bases from J, the gap between germline ends came to 9 bases. Germline V CDR1 and CDR2: SGHRS, YFSETQ. This CDR3 spans 11 amino acids. CDR3 DNA: TGCGCCAGCAGCTTTGGGCTCGTGCAGTTCTTC. It yields the protein CASSFGLVQFF. Full variable domain (missing parts from reference TRBV5-1 and TRBJ2-1): KAGVTQTPRYLIKTRGQQVTLSCSPISGHRSVSWYQQTPGQGLQFLFEYFSETQRNKGNFPGRFSGRQFSNSRSEMNVSTLELGDSALYLCASSFGLVQFFGPGTRLTVL.

The V call is TRBV7-2, the J call TRBJ2-2; 8 bases agree with TRBD2. Germline-derived CDR1 and CDR2 are SGHTA and FQGNSA. The CDR3 sequence is 17 residues long. Losses at the gene ends were 1 base for V and 7 bases for J; bases not matched to a gene: 11. The CDR3 DNA follows: TGTGCCAGCAGCTTAGTAGCCGGGAGGGCCGTCGGCGGGGAGCTGTTTTTT. Its protein product is CASSLVAGRAVGGELFF.

The rearrangement links TRBV5-1 to TRBJ2-1; 7 bases line up with TRBD1. V lost 4 bases and J lost 10; bases outside the gene matches: 5. The CDR3 consists of 12 residues. Germline V gene data show CDR1 as SGHRS and CDR2 as YFSETQ. DNA of the CDR3: TGCGCCAGCAGCATGACAGGGCGGGAGCAGTTCTTC. Residues: CASSMTGREQFF.